This TCR beta chain was identified in a study of T cells in localized non-small cell lung cancer. Study-wide points: Measurement of T cell clonality placed uninvolved adjacent lung highest, above the level in tumor. There were a median around 57 of the top 100 tumor clones appearing in adjacent lung. Sequencing was restricted to one tumor region; therefore, heterogeneity remains possible.

The assay was immunoSEQ multiplex PCR, and TCRdb's table has in-frame clones only and misses some. Here the sample spans more than 20,000 clones, 85% being singletons. About this clone itself: Its cognate antigen is unknown.

Sequenced here: PBMCs, sampled before any cancer treatment. The TCR originated in a woman aged 40-69 years with stage II squamous cell lung carcinoma.

CDR3 in amino acids: CSVEGGQGIEAFF. DNA of the CDR3: TGCAGCGTTGAAGGAGGACAGGGGATTGAAGCTTTCTTT. The chain uses TRBV29-1 and TRBJ1-1; 9 bases map to TRBD1. CDR3 length: 13 residues. Germline trimming cut 1 base from V and 7 bases from J; bases unmatched to any gene: 4. The germline V gene encodes CDR1 SQVTM and CDR2 ANQGSEA.